A selection of T cell receptor beta chains follows, all from one sample in a study of T cells in Graves' hyperthyroidism and ophthalmopathy. TCRdb re-called the multiplex PCR reads with MiXCR, one entry per CDR3 protein. Of roughly 700,000 distinct CDR3 sequences in the sample, roughly 17% were seen once. Sequencing was done on a sample of blood. The receptor source for this set is a man in his forties or fifties with Graves' hyperthyroidism. CDR3s include the opening cysteine and the closing phenylalanine or tryptophan. Each record gives: D gene, J gene, V gene, CDR3 protein. A D gene is named only where the DNA matches it firmly.

d_gene: .; j_gene: TRBJ2-7; v_gene: TRBV14; CDR3aa: CASSLRDIPYEQYF
d_gene: .; j_gene: TRBJ1-2; v_gene: TRBV6-1; CDR3aa: CASSEAGNYGYTF
d_gene: .; j_gene: TRBJ1-5; v_gene: TRBV19; CDR3aa: CAISKTGTSSQHF
d_gene: .; j_gene: TRBJ2-7; v_gene: TRBV4-1; CDR3aa: CASSLTSGEAYEQYF
d_gene: TRBD2; j_gene: TRBJ2-1; v_gene: TRBV28; CDR3aa: CASSPLAGGPYNEQFF
d_gene: .; j_gene: TRBJ2-6; v_gene: TRBV7-9; CDR3aa: CASRVVSGANVLTF
d_gene: .; j_gene: TRBJ1-2; v_gene: TRBV12-3/TRBV12-4; CDR3aa: CASRSLQGVGGYTF
d_gene: TRBD1; j_gene: TRBJ1-5; v_gene: TRBV7-9; CDR3aa: CASSLGGQGSQPQHF
d_gene: .; j_gene: TRBJ2-2; v_gene: TRBV10-3; CDR3aa: CAISSGLSTGELFF
d_gene: TRBD2; j_gene: TRBJ2-2; v_gene: TRBV11-3; CDR3aa: CASSLSGGTGELFF
d_gene: .; j_gene: TRBJ2-1; v_gene: TRBV19; CDR3aa: CASSTGAGSYNEQFF
d_gene: .; j_gene: TRBJ1-1; v_gene: TRBV27; CDR3aa: CASRKGIQMNTEAFF
d_gene: .; j_gene: TRBJ1-2; v_gene: TRBV28; CDR3aa: CASSLSSYGYTF
d_gene: TRBD2; j_gene: TRBJ2-1; v_gene: TRBV12-3/TRBV12-4; CDR3aa: CASRSSGTSSYNEQFF
d_gene: TRBD1; j_gene: TRBJ1-6; v_gene: TRBV11-2; CDR3aa: CASSTNRGNSPLHF
d_gene: .; j_gene: TRBJ2-7; v_gene: TRBV27; CDR3aa: CASSQTGTTYEQYF
d_gene: TRBD2; j_gene: TRBJ2-7; v_gene: TRBV20-1; CDR3aa: CSAVGLAGVIYEQYF
d_gene: .; j_gene: TRBJ2-1; v_gene: TRBV11-2; CDR3aa: CASSLSEGSGHNEQFF
d_gene: .; j_gene: TRBJ2-3; v_gene: TRBV7-6; CDR3aa: CASSLALLAEGGDTQYF
d_gene: .; j_gene: TRBJ2-1; v_gene: TRBV3-1; CDR3aa: CASSQGLALDNEQFF
d_gene: TRBD2; j_gene: TRBJ2-1; v_gene: TRBV11-2; CDR3aa: CASSFSAGVGSYNEQFF
d_gene: .; j_gene: TRBJ2-1; v_gene: TRBV28; CDR3aa: CASSWVVGGNEQFF
d_gene: TRBD1; j_gene: TRBJ1-3; v_gene: TRBV7-2; CDR3aa: CASSLAQTGFDGNTIYF
d_gene: TRBD1; j_gene: TRBJ2-3; v_gene: TRBV2; CDR3aa: CASARDRGNTQYF
d_gene: TRBD2; j_gene: TRBJ2-3; v_gene: TRBV3-1; CDR3aa: CASSQEYYGLAGVRADTQYF
d_gene: TRBD2; j_gene: TRBJ2-1; v_gene: TRBV2; CDR3aa: CASRSGSYNEQFF
d_gene: TRBD1; j_gene: TRBJ1-1; v_gene: TRBV27; CDR3aa: CASSQRTGVWNTEAFF
d_gene: .; j_gene: TRBJ2-1; v_gene: TRBV11-2; CDR3aa: CASSLVGGNFNEQFF
d_gene: TRBD1; j_gene: TRBJ1-1; v_gene: TRBV29-1; CDR3aa: CSVGQGGTEAFF
d_gene: TRBD2; j_gene: TRBJ2-1; v_gene: TRBV6-1; CDR3aa: CASNFLAGGNEQFF
d_gene: .; j_gene: TRBJ2-1; v_gene: TRBV7-9; CDR3aa: CASSLIRGSFNEQFF
d_gene: TRBD1; j_gene: TRBJ1-1; v_gene: TRBV30; CDR3aa: CAWSVQGNSEAFF
d_gene: TRBD2; j_gene: TRBJ2-7; v_gene: TRBV20-1; CDR3aa: CSARVGREGNEQYF
d_gene: TRBD2; j_gene: TRBJ2-3; v_gene: TRBV28; CDR3aa: CASSFPAGLAGGYDTQYF
d_gene: .; j_gene: TRBJ2-1; v_gene: TRBV19; CDR3aa: CASSMRGRYEQFF
d_gene: TRBD1; j_gene: TRBJ2-7; v_gene: TRBV14; CDR3aa: CASSQGDRAYEQYF
d_gene: TRBD2; j_gene: TRBJ2-5; v_gene: TRBV28; CDR3aa: CASSLGLAGGQETQYF
d_gene: TRBD1; j_gene: TRBJ1-2; v_gene: TRBV28; CDR3aa: CASSSGQGLYYGYTF
d_gene: .; j_gene: TRBJ2-5; v_gene: TRBV28; CDR3aa: CASSFLGLPQYF